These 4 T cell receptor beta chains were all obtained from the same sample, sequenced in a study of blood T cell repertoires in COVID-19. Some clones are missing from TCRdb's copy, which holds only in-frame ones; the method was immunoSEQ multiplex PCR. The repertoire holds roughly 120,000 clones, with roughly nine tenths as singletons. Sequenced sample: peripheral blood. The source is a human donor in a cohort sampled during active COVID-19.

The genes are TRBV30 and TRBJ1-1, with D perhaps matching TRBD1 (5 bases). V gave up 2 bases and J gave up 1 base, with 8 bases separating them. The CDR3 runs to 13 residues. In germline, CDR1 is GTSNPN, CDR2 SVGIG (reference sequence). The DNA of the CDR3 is TGTGCCTGGAGTAGGAGGGGGAACACTGAAGCTTTCTTT. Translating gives CAWSRRGNTEAFF.

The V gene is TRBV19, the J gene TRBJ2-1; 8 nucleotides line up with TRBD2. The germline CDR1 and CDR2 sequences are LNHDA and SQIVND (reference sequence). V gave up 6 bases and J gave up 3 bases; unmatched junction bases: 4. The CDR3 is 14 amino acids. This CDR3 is CASRAGALYNEQFF. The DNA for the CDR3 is TGTGCCAGTAGAGCGGGGGCCCTCTACAATGAGCAGTTCTTC.

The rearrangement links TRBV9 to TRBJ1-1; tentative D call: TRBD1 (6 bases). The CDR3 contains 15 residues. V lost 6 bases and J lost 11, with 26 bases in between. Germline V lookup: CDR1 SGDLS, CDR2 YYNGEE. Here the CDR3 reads CASTRGAGIDLGAFF. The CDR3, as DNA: TGTGCCAGCACCCGGGGGGCAGGGATCGACCTCGGGGCTTTCTTT.

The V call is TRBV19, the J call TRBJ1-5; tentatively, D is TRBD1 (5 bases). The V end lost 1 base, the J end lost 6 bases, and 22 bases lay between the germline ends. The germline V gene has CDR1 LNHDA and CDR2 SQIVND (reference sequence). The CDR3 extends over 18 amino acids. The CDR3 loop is CASSIGQSWGQPGQPQHF. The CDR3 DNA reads TGTGCCAGTAGTATAGGGCAGTCCTGGGGCCAGCCAGGTCAGCCCCAGCATTTT.